The sequence of this T cell receptor (beta chain) was determined in a study of monozygotic twins with inflammatory bowel disease. Germline CDR1 and CDR2: SGDLS and YYNGEE. CDR3 length: 13 residues. Each CDR3 protein gets one entry in TCRdb, which reprocessed the 5' RACE reads and gives no DNA. Recorded for this sample: some 150,000 distinct CDR3 sequences. Input material: blood. The TCR originated in a human donor with ulcerative colitis or Crohn's disease, or a healthy co-twin of an affected twin (not recorded which). The chain recombines TRBV9 with TRBJ2-2. This CDR3 is CASTQSNTGELFF. The variable domain in full, completed from reference TRBV9 and TRBJ2-2, reads DSGVTQTPKHLITATGQRVTLRCSPRSGDLSVYWYQQSLDQGLQFLIQYYNGEERAKGNILERFSAQQFPDLHSELNLSSLELGDSALYFCASTQSNTGELFFGEGSRLTVL.